This TCR beta chain was identified in a study of spatial heterogeneity in lung cancer (dated 2019 in TCRdb). Background on the whole study: Beta-chain transcripts were consistently detected in greater numbers than alpha-chain transcripts, which likely reflects a higher abundance of beta-chain transcripts. The study quantitatively compared TCR alpha and beta repertoires across multiple tumor regions, matched nontumor lung and blood in non-small cell lung cancer. At surgery, both alpha and beta chains were TCR-sequenced in about 200 tumor regions, over 61 matched nontumor lung samples and over 50 PBMC samples. In the raw uncorrected reads, each unique combination of TCR and UMI appeared more than ten times on average. Nonsynonymous mutation counts, determined by whole-exome sequencing of tumor tissue, were related to TCR repertoire features.

The germline V gene sets CDR1 to MRHNA and CDR2 to SNTAGT. The germline V end is reduced by 6 bases and the J end by 2 bases; junction bases left unmatched: 6. There are 15 amino acids in the CDR3, from cysteine to phenylalanine inclusive. The kept DNA is CDR3 alone, 45 bases in frame from the first base. There are many counts of this clonotype. Its recognized antigen is unknown. No base-level quality is on record; no much larger clone is a single base apart. Points the paper makes about the study in general: Additional single-cell paired TCR alpha and beta sequencing was considered necessary to confirm, at a functional level, the hypothesis that regional TCRs recognize regional mutations. Ubiquitous expanded tumor TCRs were found in blood more often at tumor resection than at routine follow-up.

The library was obtained by 5' RACE. The listed sequencing device is NextSeq 500. In the TCR library protocol, a unique molecular identifier was attached to each TCR cDNA molecule so that PCR and sequencing errors could be corrected. On the authors' methods: TCR identification, UMI-based error correction and CDR3 extraction were performed with Decombinator tools. TCRs above a frequency of 2 per 1,000, corresponding to the top 1% of the tumor frequency distribution, were defined as expanded. Renyi diversity was calculated using the R vegan package after each repertoire was subsampled 100 times to 5,000 TCRs. To build CDR3 similarity networks, amino acid triplet string-kernel similarity was used, and CDR3s were connected when their pairwise similarity was above 0.82. TCRdb redid the processing of the public reads, applying fastp at Q25 and MiXCR, and retained in-frame beta chains. All rows with the same CDR3 protein become a single entry with the most common DNA and genes. Clone size and V and J calls follow TCRdb, not the original study. Present in this sample are some 22,000 distinct CDR3 sequences, approximately 4.7% of which were seen just once. Of the sample, about 5% falls within the top ten clones.

The sample's time point, from its label and the paper: sample taken at primary tumor resection. Whole RNA extracted from tumor and nontumor lung tissue, or from cryopreserved PBMC samples, was used for TCR sequencing without cell sorting. Donors were about 70 patients with early-stage, untreated non-small cell lung cancer from the lung TRACERx cohort. A patient was chosen for TCR sequencing only when enough RNA was available from at least two tumor regions. This sample comprised PBMCs, obtained at surgery. The chain joins TRBV6-4 to TRBJ2-1; 8 nucleotides in the junction match TRBD1. This sequence originates from a male donor with early-stage non-small cell lung cancer. The nucleotides read TGTGCCAGCAGCCCGACAGGGGTGGCCTACAATGAGCAGTTCTTC. Translated, this gives CASSPTGVAYNEQFF.